This T cell receptor (beta chain) was retrieved from a study of T cell clonotyping in hematopoietic cell transplantation. At the level of the study: Recipients' pretransplant samples followed cytoreduction.

Study-level findings and limits: After transplant, recipient diversity fell while pathologically expanded clonotypes grew through day 180. Graft donor and pretransplant recipient Inverse Simpson Index values predicted broader posttransplant TCR diversity. At the given depth, recipient repertoires were over 95% de novo clonotypes.

Repertoires were generated with immunoSEQ multiplex PCR, while TCRdb's copy carries only in-frame clones and drops some. The data show about 10,000 clones, roughly 87% seen once. Time point: recipient sample about 28 days before transplant, after cytoreduction. As for this clone: Its cognate antigen is unknown.

CDR1 and CDR2 from the germline V gene are SGHDN and FVKESK. Trimming left V 1 base short and J 2 bases short, with 14 bases between. The CDR3 loop spans 16 amino acids. The receptor's source is a woman aged 45-59 years with chronic myeloid leukemia. Some clones in this sample may be carry-over from other donors' samples. The chain uses TRBV14 and TRBJ2-5; D unresolved. Specimen: peripheral blood mononuclear cells, collected before stem cell transplant. The CDR3 is CASSQVASRRQETQYF. CDR3 sequence (DNA): TGTGCCAGCAGCCAAGTAGCCAGCAGGCGGCAAGAGACCCAGTACTTC.